A single sample is the source of the 24 T cell receptor beta chains below, sequenced in a study of blood T cell repertoires in COVID-19. The assay was immunoSEQ multiplex PCR, and TCRdb's table has in-frame clones only and misses some. The table shows 84,000 or so clones, with more than 80% occurring only once. Sequenced: peripheral blood. Source of these receptors: an elderly woman with acute or convalescent COVID-19.

The V gene is TRBV10-3, the J gene TRBJ1-1; TRBD1 matches at 7 bases. CDR3 length equals 14 residues. After removal of 2 bases from V and 6 bases from J, the junction contained 6 bases not matched to a gene. CDR1 ENHRY and CDR2 SYGVKD come from the germline V gene. The CDR3 bases are TGTGCCATCAGTGAGGTTTGGACAGGCCCTGAAGCTTTCTTT. This encodes CAISEVWTGPEAFF.

The V call is TRBV19, the J call TRBJ2-7, with 8 bases matching TRBD2. Germline assignment: CDR1 LNHDA and CDR2 SQIVND (reference sequence). The CDR3 spans 15 residues. J was trimmed by 3 bases and V by 4 bases; bases with no gene match: 8. The CDR3 coding sequence is TGTGCCAGTAGTAGCCCCCCAAGCGGGAGCTACGAGCAGTACTTC. The encoded protein is CASSSPPSGSYEQYF.

CDR3 sequence reads: CASSVTQGASGELFF. The CDR3 DNA follows: TGTGCCAGCAGCGTAACACAGGGGGCTTCCGGGGAGCTGTTTTTT. The V gene is TRBV9, the J gene TRBJ2-2; 9 nucleotides agree with TRBD1. CDR1 is SGDLS and CDR2 is YYNGEE in the germline V gene. The trim removed 1 base at V and 6 bases at J, leaving 4 bases unmatched. The CDR3 is 15 residues long.

The chain uses TRBV6-2 or TRBV6-3 and TRBJ1-5; TRBD1 aligns across 11 bases. The CDR3 runs to 15 residues. The trim removed 5 bases at V and 6 bases at J, leaving 6 bases unmatched. Per germline, CDR1 MNHEY and CDR2 SVGEGT. CDR3 loop: CASSRGTGGIQPQHF. The CDR3 DNA follows: TGTGCCAGCAGTCGGGGGACAGGGGGTATTCAGCCCCAGCATTTT.

The genes are TRBV18 and TRBJ1-2; D gene uncertain. Germline CDR1 reads KGHSH; CDR2 reads LQKENI. V was trimmed by 1 base and J by 5 bases, leaving 8 bases between them. The length of the CDR3 is 13 residues. The CDR3 coding sequence is TGTGCCAGCTCACCACAGCGAGAGTATGGCTACACCTTC. Translation gives CASSPQREYGYTF.

This chain joins TRBV12-3 or TRBV12-4 and TRBJ2-7, with 7 bases identical to TRBD1. J was trimmed by 0 bases and V by 6 bases; bases with no gene match: 2. The CDR3 consists of 13 residues. CDR3 sequence: CASRGDSSYEQYF. The CDR3, as DNA: TGTGCCAGCAGGGGGGACAGCTCCTACGAGCAGTACTTC.

The chain carries TRBV10-1 and TRBJ2-3, with a possible D match to TRBD2 (6 bases). Germline V gene lookup returns CDR1 WNHNN and CDR2 SYGVQD (reference sequence). V lost 4 bases, J lost 4 bases, and 9 bases lay in between. The length of the CDR3 is 13 residues. The CDR3 loop reads CASSAGVADTQYF. CDR3 in DNA: TGCGCCAGCAGTGCGGGGGTCGCAGATACGCAGTATTTT.

The rearrangement uses TRBV3-1 (or the pseudogene TRBV3-2) and TRBJ2-5; D remains unclear. In germline, CDR1 is LGHDT, CDR2 YNNKEL (reference sequence). V was clipped by 0 bases and J by 1 base, with 9 bases between them. CDR3 length equals 15 residues. DNA for the CDR3: TGTGCCAGCAGCCAAGAGGGCACCTTCCAAGAGACCCAGTACTTC. This encodes CASSQEGTFQETQYF.

This chain joins TRBV30 and TRBJ1-6; 8 bases match TRBD1. Trimming at V came to 3 bases and at J to 5 bases, leaving 3 bases not matched to a gene. CDR1 and CDR2 from the germline V gene are GTSNPN and SVGIG (reference sequence). This CDR3 is 14 amino acids long. The CDR3 is CAWRDRADNSPLHF. In nucleotides, the CDR3 is TGTGCCTGGAGGGACAGGGCGGATAATTCACCCCTCCACTTT.

The chain carries TRBV28 and TRBJ1-2; tentatively, D is TRBD1 (6 bases). CDR3 length equals 15 residues. The ends were cut back, 6 bases at V and 2 bases at J, with 16 bases in the middle. Germline V gene data show CDR1 as MDHEN and CDR2 as SYDVKM. CDR3 DNA sequence: TGTGCCAGCAGGGAGACAGAGAGGGGGAACTATGGCTACACCTTC. It yields the protein CASRETERGNYGYTF.

V usage is TRBV2 and J usage is TRBJ1-1; no definite D call. Trimming stripped 3 bases from V and 11 bases from J, with 7 bases between. There are 10 residues in the CDR3. Germline V lookup: CDR1 SNHLY, CDR2 FYNNEI. The CDR3 reads CASSDPSAFF. The DNA for the CDR3 is TGTGCCAGCAGTGACCCGTCGGCTTTCTTT.

The J gene is TRBJ2-7, the V gene TRBV2, with 11 nucleotides matching TRBD2. CDR1 and CDR2 (germline): SNHLY, FYNNEI. The J segment lost 4 bases and the V segment lost 6 bases, leaving 5 bases of the junction unmatched. This CDR3 has 14 residues. The CDR3 spells CASRPTSGVYEQYF. The DNA of the CDR3 is TGTGCCAGCAGGCCGACTAGCGGGGTTTACGAGCAGTACTTC.

J is TRBJ2-3 and V is TRBV24-1; 9 bases align to TRBD2. V lost 5 bases to trimming and J lost 2 bases; unmatched junction nucleotides: 7. The CDR3 has 16 residues. The germline V gene encodes CDR1 KGHDR and CDR2 SFDVKD. The CDR3 DNA is TGTGCCACCAGTGTGACTTCTAGCGGGATCACAGATACGCAGTATTTT. It encodes CATSVTSSGITDTQYF.

The chain employs TRBV19 and TRBJ1-5; D is perhaps TRBD1 (5 bases). The CDR3 runs 16 residues. Germline CDR1 LNHDA, CDR2 SQIVND (reference sequence). V was pared by 5 bases and J by 1 base, with 15 bases between. This chain's CDR3 is CASSSIRVTSNQPQHF. In nucleotides, the CDR3 is TGTGCCAGTAGTTCAATCAGGGTGACAAGCAATCAGCCCCAGCATTTT. The entire variable domain, with the rest obtained from reference TRBV19 and TRBJ1-5, is as follows: DGGITQSPKYLFRKEGQNVTLSCEQNLNHDAMYWYRQDPGQGLRLIYYSQIVNDFQKGDIAEGYSVSREKKESFPLTVTSAQKNPTAFYLCASSSIRVTSNQPQHFGDGTRLSIL.

V and J are TRBV5-4 and TRBJ2-1; the D gene is possibly TRBD1 (8 bases). The CDR3 is 14 residues long. Germline CDR1 and CDR2: SGHNT and YYREEE (reference sequence). The V end lost 4 bases, the J end lost 6 bases, and 14 bases lay between the germline ends. CDR3 protein: CASSRTGRVNEQFF. The DNA of the CDR3 is TGTGCCAGCAGCCGGACAGGGAGGGTCAATGAGCAGTTCTTC.

The rearrangement joins TRBV15 to TRBJ1-3, with D unresolved. V lost 3 bases, J lost 0 bases, and 15 bases lay in between. The CDR3 runs to 17 residues. The germline CDR1 and CDR2 sequences are LNHNV and YYDKDF (reference sequence). CDR3 sequence (DNA): TGTGCCACCAGCAGCGTGCGGGGTCGAAACTCTGGAAACACCATATATTTT. Translation: CATSSVRGRNSGNTIYF.

The genes are TRBV18 and TRBJ1-4; 7 bases match TRBD1. CDR1 and CDR2 (germline): KGHSH, LQKENI. The CDR3 is made up of 14 amino acids. Unmatched junction bases numbered 3, after V lost 0 bases and J lost 8 bases. This CDR3 reads CASSPPQGVEKLFF. The DNA for the CDR3 is TGTGCCAGCTCACCACCCCAGGGGGTGGAAAAACTGTTTTTT.

The chain couples TRBV7-3 to TRBJ2-1; 9 bases are a match to TRBD1. The V segment lost 2 bases and the J segment 6 bases; nucleotides outside the gene matches: 8. Germline V gene data show CDR1 as SGHTA and CDR2 as FQGTGA. The CDR3 runs 16 residues. As DNA, the CDR3 is TGTGCCAGCAGCTTAGGAGGGACAGGGTCTGGCAATGAGCAGTTCTTC. Amino acids: CASSLGGTGSGNEQFF.

This rearrangement joins TRBV28 to TRBJ2-7; 7 nucleotides match TRBD1. Losses at the gene ends were 6 bases for V and 0 bases for J; bases not matched to a gene: 5. The germline CDR1 and CDR2 sequences are MDHEN and SYDVKM. The CDR3 runs to 14 residues. This CDR3 is CASRPGQSSYEQYF. CDR3 nucleotides: TGTGCCAGCAGGCCGGGACAGAGCTCCTACGAGCAGTACTTC.

This clone was detected a few times. The rearrangement links TRBV5-1 to TRBJ1-5; 8 bases map to TRBD1. V lost 4 bases to trimming and J lost 2 bases; unmatched junction nucleotides: 2. This CDR3 has 14 amino acids. From germline, CDR1 is SGHRS and CDR2 YFSETQ. DNA of the CDR3: TGCGCCAGCAGCCCGACAGGGGGCAATCAGCCCCAGCATTTT. This codes for CASSPTGGNQPQHF.

The rearrangement joins TRBV29-1 to TRBJ2-7; tentatively, D is TRBD2 (6 bases). V gave up 6 bases and J gave up 5 bases, with 14 bases separating them. Looked up from germline, CDR1 is SQVTM and CDR2 is ANQGSEA. The CDR3 spans 12 residues. CDR3 protein: CSVRMGLNEQYF. CDR3 DNA: TGCAGCGTCCGAATGGGACTCAACGAGCAGTACTTC.

The chain carries TRBV28 and TRBJ1-1, with D hard to call. Germline values: CDR1 MDHEN, CDR2 SYDVKM. The CDR3 spans 11 residues. V was cut by 4 bases and J by 8 bases, with 8 bases left in between. CDR3 coding DNA: TGTGCCAGCAGTTCCGGGTGGGAAGCTTTCTTT. It translates to CASSSGWEAFF.

The chain has TRBV6-6 and TRBJ1-3; D is perhaps TRBD1 (5 bases). CDR3 length: 14 amino acids. The germline gives CDR1 MNHNY, CDR2 SVGAGI (reference sequence). Between the trimmed V and J ends, which lost 7 bases and 4 bases, there was a span of 14 bases. CDR3 sequence: CASIPGQAGNTIYF. CDR3 sequence (DNA): TGTGCCAGCATTCCAGGGCAGGCCGGAAACACCATATATTTT.

This chain connects TRBV4-1 to TRBJ1-4, with a possible D match to TRBD1 (6 bases). Germline V gives CDR1 MGHRA, CDR2 YSYEKL. The V and J ends lost 1 base and 4 bases respectively, with 13 bases between them. This CDR3 comprises 16 residues. The CDR3 DNA reads as TGCGCCAGCAGCCAAGGGCTGACAGGCCATAATGAAAAACTGTTTTTT. Translating it yields CASSQGLTGHNEKLFF.